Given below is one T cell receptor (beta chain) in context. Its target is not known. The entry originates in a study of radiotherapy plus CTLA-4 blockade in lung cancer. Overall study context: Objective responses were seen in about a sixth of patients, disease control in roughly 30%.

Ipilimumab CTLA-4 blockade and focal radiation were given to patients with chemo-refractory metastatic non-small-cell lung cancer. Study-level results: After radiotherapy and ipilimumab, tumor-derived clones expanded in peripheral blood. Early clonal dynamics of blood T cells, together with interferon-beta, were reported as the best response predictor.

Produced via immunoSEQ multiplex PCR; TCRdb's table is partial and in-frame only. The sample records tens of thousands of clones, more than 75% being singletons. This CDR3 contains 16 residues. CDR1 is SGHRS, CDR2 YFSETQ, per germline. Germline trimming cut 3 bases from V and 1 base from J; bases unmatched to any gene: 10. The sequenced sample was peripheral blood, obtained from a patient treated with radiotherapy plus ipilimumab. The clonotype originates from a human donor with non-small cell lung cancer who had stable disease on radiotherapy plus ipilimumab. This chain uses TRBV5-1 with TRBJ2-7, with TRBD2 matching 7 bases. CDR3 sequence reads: CASSWNLAALSYEQYF. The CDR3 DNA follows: TGCGCCAGCAGCTGGAATCTAGCGGCCCTTTCCTACGAGCAGTACTTC.